Listed here are 29 T cell receptor beta chains from one sample, sequenced in a study of STAT5B mutations in CD4+ large granular lymphocyte leukemia. Data came from immunoSEQ multiplex PCR; TCRdb stores just in-frame clones and leaves some out. The sample has some 34,000 clones; roughly 74% are singletons. Sequenced material: CD4+ T cells from blood buffy coats. The receptor source for this set is a human donor in good health.

This rearrangement joins TRBV29-1 to TRBJ2-1; 10 nucleotides match TRBD1. This CDR3 contains 15 residues. Unmatched junction bases numbered 0, after V lost 1 base and J lost 0 bases. Germline V gene lookup returns CDR1 SQVTM and CDR2 ANQGSEA. This chain's CDR3 is CSVEGTGGSYNEQFF. As DNA, the CDR3 is TGCAGCGTTGAAGGGACAGGGGGCTCCTACAATGAGCAGTTCTTC.

The chain couples TRBV5-1 to TRBJ1-2; no firm D call. CDR3 length: 14 amino acids. V lost 0 bases to trimming and J lost 2 bases, with 8 bases between them. CDR1 and CDR2 from the germline V gene are SGHRS and YFSETQ. The CDR3 sequence is CASSLDNPNYGYTF. DNA of the CDR3: TGCGCCAGCAGCTTGGACAACCCAAACTATGGCTACACCTTC.

The genes are TRBV2 and TRBJ2-1; D might be TRBD1 (5 bases). Trimming removed 10 bases from V and 0 bases from J, with 13 bases in between. The CDR3 has 14 amino acids. Germline V gene data show CDR1 as SNHLY and CDR2 as FYNNEI. The CDR3 coding sequence is TGTGCCACCAGACAGTTCGTCTCCTACAATGAGCAGTTCTTC. This sequence encodes CATRQFVSYNEQFF.

The CDR3 is CASSVAQGASYNEQFF. CDR3 DNA sequence: TGTGCCAGCAGTGTCGCTCAGGGGGCCTCCTACAATGAGCAGTTCTTC. The chain carries TRBV6-4 and TRBJ2-1, with 8 bases fitting TRBD1. The V and J ends lost 4 bases and 0 bases, in that order; junction bases with no gene match: 5. Germline values: CDR1 MRHNA, CDR2 SNTAGT. The CDR3 sequence is 16 residues long.

The chain has TRBV28 and TRBJ1-2; D unclear. This CDR3 has 14 amino acids. CDR1 is MDHEN, CDR2 SYDVKM, per germline. V lost 6 bases to trimming and J lost 3 bases, with 14 bases between them. The CDR3: CASSLDDGHYGYTF. The DNA of the CDR3 is TGTGCCAGCAGCCTAGATGACGGTCACTATGGCTACACCTTC.

This sequence joins TRBV6-1 and TRBJ2-5, with unresolved D. The DNA end is more similar to TRBJ2-7, so the J call may be wrong. The CDR3 spans 13 residues. Germline V CDR1 and CDR2: MNHNS, SASEGT. The CDR3 coding sequence is TGTGCCAGCAGTTGGGCTAAAATTTACGAGCAGTACTTC. As protein: CASSWAKIYEQYF.

The rearrangement uses TRBV14 and TRBJ2-1; D may be TRBD2 (6 bases). There are 15 residues in the CDR3. Germline assignment: CDR1 SGHDN and CDR2 FVKESK. The V gene lost 2 bases and the J gene lost 4 bases, with 12 bases spanning the gap. CDR3 nucleotides: TGTGCCAGCAGCCAACCCCGGGGACTTTACAATGAGCAGTTCTTC. Translated: CASSQPRGLYNEQFF.

The chain joins TRBV14 to TRBJ2-7; 8 bases match TRBD1. Germline CDR1 SGHDN, CDR2 FVKESK. Trimming took 4 bases from V and 0 from J; bases not matched to a gene: 8. The CDR3 runs to 16 residues. The chain's CDR3 is CASSPRTGSASYEQYF. The CDR3 bases are TGTGCCAGCAGCCCGAGGACAGGGTCAGCCTCCTACGAGCAGTACTTC.

Only a few counts were recorded for this clone. V usage is TRBV19 and J usage is TRBJ1-2; perhaps TRBD1 as D (5 bases). The CDR3 loop spans 14 amino acids. V lost 9 bases to trimming and J lost 1 base, with 15 bases between them. Germline loops: CDR1 LNHDA, CDR2 SQIVND (reference sequence). For the CDR3, the DNA is TGTGCCAGCCGACCGGAGACAGTTAACTATGGCTACACCTTC. It translates to CASRPETVNYGYTF.

V and J are TRBV7-6 and TRBJ1-2; 7 bases are a match to TRBD1. This CDR3 has 15 residues. In germline, CDR1 is SGHVS, CDR2 FNYEAQ. The ends lost 5 bases at V and 2 bases at J; junction bases unmatched: 8. This CDR3 reads CASSDGGGLNYGYTF. CDR3 bases: TGTGCCAGCAGCGACGGAGGGGGCTTGAACTATGGCTACACCTTC.

J is TRBJ2-7 and V is TRBV6-1, with a tentative D call TRBD1 (6 bases). Germline values: CDR1 MNHNS, CDR2 SASEGT. The CDR3 is made up of 11 amino acids. Deletions cut 6 bases from V and 6 bases from J, with 9 bases between. CDR3 amino acids: CASRAGVEQYF. The CDR3 DNA follows: TGTGCCAGCAGGGCAGGGGTCGAGCAGTACTTC.

This clone was seen a few times. The V call is TRBV11-2, the J call TRBJ1-2, with 7 bases that match TRBD1. This CDR3 comprises 13 residues. V lost 5 bases, J lost 6 bases, and 6 bases stayed unmatched. Germline CDR1 SGHAT, CDR2 FQNNGV. This CDR3 is CASSPTTGNGYTF. In DNA, the CDR3 is TGTGCCAGCAGCCCAACGACAGGGAATGGCTACACCTTC.

In its sample, this clone was seen a few times. The CDR3 DNA follows: TGTGCCAGCAGTGCCCAGGGTGGCAATCAGCCCCAGCATTTT. Protein product: CASSAQGGNQPQHF. The chain uses TRBV2 and TRBJ1-5; weak D call: TRBD1 (5 bases). The V gene's germline CDR1 is SNHLY and CDR2 FYNNEI. The CDR3 loop spans 14 amino acids. Trimming took 4 bases from V and 2 from J, leaving 9 bases between them.

CDR3 nucleotide sequence: TGCAGCGCAGTCCCCAACTCCTACAATGAGCAGTTCTTC. It specifies CSAVPNSYNEQFF. The genes are TRBV29-1 and TRBJ2-1; no firm D call. The CDR3 runs to 13 residues. The V gene lost 7 bases and the J gene lost 0 bases, with 10 bases spanning the gap. The V gene's germline CDR1 is SQVTM and CDR2 ANQGSEA.

The chain employs TRBV5-1 and TRBJ2-7; a possible D gene is TRBD2 (5 bases). Germline CDR1 and CDR2: SGHRS and YFSETQ. V was shortened by 4 bases and J by 1 base, with 12 bases between the two germline ends. This CDR3 spans 14 amino acids. The CDR3 DNA reads TGCGCCAGCAGCGGTGGGGAGTGGTCCTACGAGCAGTACTTC. As protein: CASSGGEWSYEQYF.

The CDR3 sequence: CSVQQGKNTEAFF. CDR3 sequence (DNA): TGCAGCGTACAACAAGGGAAGAACACTGAAGCTTTCTTT. The genes are TRBV29-1 and TRBJ1-1; the D is unclear. Germline V CDR1 and CDR2: SQVTM, ANQGSEA. Trimming cost V 6 bases and J 1 base, with 12 bases left between them. The CDR3 covers 13 residues.

The CDR3, as DNA: TGTGCCAGCAGCTTAGCGGAGGCGACTAGCACAGATACGCAGTATTTT. This sequence encodes CASSLAEATSTDTQYF. This chain links TRBV7-8 with TRBJ2-3; tentative D call: TRBD2 (5 bases). The CDR3 spans 16 residues. The germline CDR1 and CDR2 sequences are SGHVS and FQNEAQ. V was clipped by 0 bases and J by 0 bases, with 10 bases between them.

The J gene is TRBJ1-6, the V gene TRBV11-3; 8 bases fit TRBD1. This CDR3 comprises 15 residues. Looked up from germline, CDR1 is SGHNT and CDR2 is YENEEA. V dropped 4 bases and J dropped 8; count of bases not matched to a gene: 7. The CDR3 nucleotides are TGTGCCAGCAGCTCTGGGGACAGGCTGGATTCACCCCTCCACTTT. It translates to CASSSGDRLDSPLHF.

The V call is TRBV15, the J call TRBJ2-3; D is tentatively TRBD1 or TRBD2 (5 bases each). The V gene's germline CDR1 is LNHNV and CDR2 YYDKDF (reference sequence). This CDR3 comprises 16 residues. Trimming stripped 7 bases from V and 5 bases from J, with 22 bases between. The CDR3 nucleotides read TGTGCCACCACTATGACACTAGGGACCGCCGGAGATACGCAGTATTTT. Protein: CATTMTLGTAGDTQYF.

A few counts support this clone. This chain connects TRBV28 to TRBJ2-6, with D possibly matching TRBD1 (6 bases). Germline-derived CDR1 and CDR2 are MDHEN and SYDVKM. The CDR3 extends over 15 amino acids. V gave up 4 bases and J gave up 3 bases, with 10 bases separating them. The CDR3 loop reads CASSSQGRGANVLTF. The DNA for the CDR3 is TGTGCCAGCAGTTCCCAGGGGCGTGGGGCCAACGTCCTGACTTTC.

The gene calls are TRBV6-1 and TRBJ1-1, with D hard to call. Per germline, CDR1 MNHNS and CDR2 SASEGT. CDR3 size: 14 residues. With 7 bases removed from V and 0 bases from J, the gap between germline ends came to 12 bases. The CDR3 is CASTFGGLNTEAFF. CDR3 nucleotide sequence: TGTGCCAGCACTTTTGGAGGGCTGAACACTGAAGCTTTCTTT.

V gene TRBV28 combines with J gene TRBJ1-2; weak D call: TRBD1 (5 bases). This CDR3 has 14 amino acids. The germline CDR1 and CDR2 sequences are MDHEN and SYDVKM. Trimming cost V 6 bases and J 4 bases, with 15 bases left between them. In DNA form, the CDR3 reads TGTGCCAGCAGGGGGGGGACCGCTGCCTATGGCTACACCTTC. It encodes CASRGGTAAYGYTF.

The chain recombines TRBV21-1 with TRBJ2-2; TRBD2 is the table's D call and was not checked against the DNA. TRBV21-1 is deemed a pseudogene. The CDR3 runs to 17 residues. The CDR3 protein is CASSKGGGRVWTGELFF. CDR3 sequence (DNA): TGTGCCAGCAGCAAAGGGGGGGGCAGGGTATGGACCGGGGAGCTGTTTTTT.

The chain links TRBV27 to TRBJ1-2; 8 bases are a match to TRBD1. Germline CDR1 MNHEY, CDR2 SMNVEV (reference sequence). CDR3 length equals 14 residues. Unmatched junction bases numbered 9, after V lost 6 bases and J lost 6 bases. The CDR3 nucleotides are TGTGCCAGCAGGGCCTCCGGGACAGGACATGGCTACACCTTC. Residues: CASRASGTGHGYTF.

V usage is TRBV18 and J usage is TRBJ1-5, with D possibly being TRBD1 (5 bases). Trimming left V 2 bases short and J 4 bases short, with 15 bases between. The germline V gene encodes CDR1 KGHSH and CDR2 LQKENI. This CDR3 contains 16 residues. Here the CDR3 reads CASSPENPGRNQPQHF. CDR3 bases: TGTGCCAGCTCACCAGAGAACCCAGGGAGGAATCAGCCCCAGCATTTT.

The CDR3 loop reads CASSTQIRGTEAFF. The CDR3 DNA is TGTGCCAGCAGCACACAAATAAGGGGCACTGAAGCTTTCTTT. The V call is TRBV11-3, the J call TRBJ1-1, with TRBD1 as a possible D gene (5 bases). The V and J ends lost 5 bases and 4 bases respectively, with 14 bases between them. The CDR3 sequence is 14 residues long. Germline CDR1 is SGHNT and CDR2 is YENEEA.

In this sample, this clone turned up once. The gene calls are TRBV13 and TRBJ2-5; 14 bases match TRBD2. The V gene end was trimmed by 5 bases and the J gene end by 3 bases; junction bases not matched to a gene: 8. This CDR3 is 17 amino acids long. Germline lookup yields CDR1 PRHDT and CDR2 FYEKMQ (reference sequence). This CDR3 reads CASSPGLAGAHEETQYF. Here the CDR3 DNA reads TGTGCCAGCAGCCCGGGACTAGCGGGGGCACACGAAGAGACCCAGTACTTC.

This clone was counted between two and nine times. CDR3 in DNA: TGTGCCAGCAGTTTATACGGGATGAACACTGAAGCTTTCTTT. It is translated as CASSLYGMNTEAFF. The chain is built from TRBV28 and TRBJ1-1; D remains ambiguous. The CDR3 sequence is 14 residues long. Germline CDR1 and CDR2: MDHEN and SYDVKM. V dropped 1 base and J dropped 0 bases, with 6 bases sitting between them.

The chain joins TRBV11-3 to TRBJ2-1, with D unclear. V lost 6 bases, J lost 9 bases, and 9 bases lay in between. CDR3 size: 11 residues. Germline V CDR1 and CDR2: SGHNT, YENEEA. Here the CDR3 reads CASSPEFEQFF. The CDR3 DNA is TGTGCCAGCAGTCCGGAGTTTGAGCAGTTCTTC.